This TCR beta chain emerged from a study of blood T cell repertoires in COVID-19. Background on the study: COVID-19 samples collected from the United States, Italy and Spain covered acute and convalescent phases. Sources were T cells, B-cell-depleted T cells, or PBMCs; the material itself was cDNA or gDNA.

The authors' processing: Reference gene primer amplification in the assay estimated nucleated cell counts. Repertoires were generated with immunoSEQ multiplex PCR, while TCRdb's copy carries only in-frame clones and drops some. The V and J calls and clone size were taken over from that table, and D and trimming were inferred from the DNA. The sample lists 150,000 to 200,000 clones, 80% to 90% seen once, with 8% to 10% in the top ten. Germline V gene data show CDR1 as MGHRA and CDR2 as YSYEKL. CDR3 length: 16 residues. Trimming cost V 1 base and J 2 bases, with 9 bases left between them. This chain joins TRBV4-1 and TRBJ2-6; D uncertain. Sequenced material: peripheral blood. This clonotype originated in a man aged 45-65 years with active or convalescent COVID-19. CDR3 bases: TGCGCCAGCAGCCAAGGGAGTGAGACTGGGGCCAACGTCCTGACTTTC. It yields the protein CASSQGSETGANVLTF.